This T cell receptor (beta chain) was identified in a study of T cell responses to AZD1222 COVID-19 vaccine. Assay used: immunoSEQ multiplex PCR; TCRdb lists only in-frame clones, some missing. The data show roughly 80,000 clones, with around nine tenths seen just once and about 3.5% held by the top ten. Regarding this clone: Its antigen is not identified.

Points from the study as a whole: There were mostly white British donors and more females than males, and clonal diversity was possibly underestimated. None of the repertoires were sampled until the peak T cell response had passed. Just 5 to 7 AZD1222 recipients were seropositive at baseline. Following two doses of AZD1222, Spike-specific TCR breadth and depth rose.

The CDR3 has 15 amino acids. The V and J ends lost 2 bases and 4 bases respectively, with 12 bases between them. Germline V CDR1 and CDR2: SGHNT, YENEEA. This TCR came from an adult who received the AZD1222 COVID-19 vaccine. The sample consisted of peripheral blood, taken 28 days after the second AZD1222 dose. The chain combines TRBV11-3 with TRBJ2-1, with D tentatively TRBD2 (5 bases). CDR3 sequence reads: CASSLYDYTYNEQFF. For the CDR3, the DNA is TGTGCCAGCAGCTTATATGACTATACATACAATGAGCAGTTCTTC.